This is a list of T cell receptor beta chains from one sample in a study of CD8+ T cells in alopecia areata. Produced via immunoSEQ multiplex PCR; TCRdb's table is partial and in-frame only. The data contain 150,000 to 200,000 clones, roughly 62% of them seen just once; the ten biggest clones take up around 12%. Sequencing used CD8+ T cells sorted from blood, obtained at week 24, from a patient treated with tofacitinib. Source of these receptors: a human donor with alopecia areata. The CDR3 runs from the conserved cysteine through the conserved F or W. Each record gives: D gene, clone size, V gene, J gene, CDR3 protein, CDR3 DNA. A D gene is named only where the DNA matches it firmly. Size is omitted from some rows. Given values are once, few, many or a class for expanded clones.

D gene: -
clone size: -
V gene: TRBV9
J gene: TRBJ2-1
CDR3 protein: CASSVDPGWNNEQFF
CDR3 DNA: TGTGCCAGCAGCGTAGATCCAGGGTGGAACAATGAGCAGTTCTTC

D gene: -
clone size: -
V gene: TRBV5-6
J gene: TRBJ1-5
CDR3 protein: CASSLGGYQPQHF
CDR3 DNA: TGTGCCAGCAGCTTGGGGGGCTATCAGCCCCAGCATTTT

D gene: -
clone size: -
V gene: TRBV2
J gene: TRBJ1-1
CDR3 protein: CASSVDHVGTLYTEAFF
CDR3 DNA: TGTGCCAGCAGTGTGGATCACGTGGGCACATTATACACTGAAGCTTTCTTT

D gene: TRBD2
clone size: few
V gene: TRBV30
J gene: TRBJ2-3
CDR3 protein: CAWSNPAGATDTQYF
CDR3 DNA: TGTGCCTGGAGTAACCCAGCGGGGGCCACAGATACGCAGTATTTT

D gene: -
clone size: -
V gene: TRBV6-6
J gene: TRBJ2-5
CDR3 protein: CASRPPGVMEETQYF
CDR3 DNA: TGTGCCAGCCGCCCGCCCGGGGTAATGGAGGAGACCCAGTACTTC

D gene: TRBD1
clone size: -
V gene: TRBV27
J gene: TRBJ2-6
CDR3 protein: CASSLWGQSSSGANVLTF
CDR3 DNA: TGTGCCAGCAGTTTATGGGGACAGTCCAGCTCTGGGGCCAACGTCCTGACTTTC

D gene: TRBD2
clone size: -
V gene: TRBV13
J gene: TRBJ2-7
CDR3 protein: CASSFSGETYEQYF
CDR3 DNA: TGTGCCAGCAGCTTTAGCGGGGAGACCTACGAGCAGTACTTC

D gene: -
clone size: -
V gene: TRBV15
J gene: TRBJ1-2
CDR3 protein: CATSRGDYGYTF
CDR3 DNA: TGTGCCACCAGCCGGGGGGACTATGGCTACACCTTC

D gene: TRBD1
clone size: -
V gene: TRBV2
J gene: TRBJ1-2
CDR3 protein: CASRGTDYGYTF
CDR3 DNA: TGTGCCAGCAGGGGGACAGACTATGGCTACACCTTC

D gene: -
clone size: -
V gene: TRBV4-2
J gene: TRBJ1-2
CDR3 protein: CASSQGGQEPYGYTF
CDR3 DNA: TGTGCCAGCAGCCAAGGGGGTCAGGAGCCCTATGGCTACACCTTC

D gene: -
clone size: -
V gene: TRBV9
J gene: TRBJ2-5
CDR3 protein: CASTSGGAQETQYF
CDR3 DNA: TGTGCCAGCACCAGTGGGGGGGCCCAAGAGACCCAGTACTTC

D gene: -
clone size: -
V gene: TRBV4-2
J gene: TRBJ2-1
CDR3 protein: CASSQERALAGNEQFF
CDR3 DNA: TGTGCCAGCAGCCAAGAGCGCGCTCTCGCCGGGAATGAGCAGTTCTTC

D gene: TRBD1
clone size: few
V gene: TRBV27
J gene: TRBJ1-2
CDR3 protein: CASRPQGNGPYGYTF
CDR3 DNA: TGTGCCAGCAGGCCACAGGGGAATGGGCCCTATGGCTACACCTTC

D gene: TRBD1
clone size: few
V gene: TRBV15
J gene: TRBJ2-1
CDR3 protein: CATSLDDRDYNEQFF
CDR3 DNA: TGTGCCACCAGCCTTGATGACAGGGACTACAATGAGCAGTTCTTC

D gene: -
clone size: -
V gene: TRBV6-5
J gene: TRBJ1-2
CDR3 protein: CARQGYGYTF
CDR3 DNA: TGTGCCAGGCAGGGTTATGGCTACACCTTC

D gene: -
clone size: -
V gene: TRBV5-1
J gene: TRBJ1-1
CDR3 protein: CASSLDAGLSEAFF
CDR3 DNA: TGCGCCAGCAGCTTGGATGCGGGCCTTAGTGAAGCTTTCTTT

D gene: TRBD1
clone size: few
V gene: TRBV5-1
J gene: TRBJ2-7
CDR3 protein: CASSFGTGAYEQYF
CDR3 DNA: TGCGCCAGCAGCTTTGGGACAGGGGCCTACGAGCAGTACTTC

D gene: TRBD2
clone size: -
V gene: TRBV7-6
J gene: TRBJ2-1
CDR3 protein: CASSPLAGGGAYNEQFF
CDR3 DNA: TGTGCCAGCAGCCCACTAGCGGGGGGAGGTGCCTACAATGAGCAGTTCTTC

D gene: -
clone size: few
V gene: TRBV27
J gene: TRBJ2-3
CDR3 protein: CASSRTIDPDTQYF
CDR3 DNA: TGTGCCAGCAGTCGTACTATTGATCCAGATACGCAGTATTTT

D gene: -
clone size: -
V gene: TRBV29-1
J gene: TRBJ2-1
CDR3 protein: CSVEFGWDWINEQFF
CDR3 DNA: TGCAGCGTTGAATTCGGGTGGGACTGGATCAATGAGCAGTTCTTC

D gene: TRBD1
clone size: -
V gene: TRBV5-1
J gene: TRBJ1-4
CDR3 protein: CASSRTGVNEKLFF
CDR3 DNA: TGCGCCAGCAGCCGGACAGGGGTTAATGAAAAACTGTTTTTT

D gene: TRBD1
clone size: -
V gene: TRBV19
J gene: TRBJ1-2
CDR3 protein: CASSIWAGGIDGYTF
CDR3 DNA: TGTGCCAGTAGTATTTGGGCAGGGGGCATCGATGGCTACACCTTC

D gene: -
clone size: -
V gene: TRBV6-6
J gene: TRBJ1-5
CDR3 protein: CASSSGGQPQHF
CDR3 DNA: TGTGCCAGCAGTTCCGGGGGACAGCCCCAGCATTTT

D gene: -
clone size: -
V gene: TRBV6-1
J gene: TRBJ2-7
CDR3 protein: CASSDLGSSYEQYF
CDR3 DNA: TGTGCCAGCAGTGACTTGGGAAGCTCCTACGAGCAGTACTTC

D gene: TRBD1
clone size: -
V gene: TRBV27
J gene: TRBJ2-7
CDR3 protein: CASSETGSYEQYF
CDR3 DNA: TGTGCCAGCAGCGAGACAGGGTCCTACGAGCAGTACTTC

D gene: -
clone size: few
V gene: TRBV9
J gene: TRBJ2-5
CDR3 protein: CASSVAASGVRQTQYF
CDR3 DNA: TGTGCCAGCAGCGTAGCTGCATCAGGGGTTCGCCAGACCCAGTACTTC

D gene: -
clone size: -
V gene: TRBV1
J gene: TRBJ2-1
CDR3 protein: CTSEGVSGLAGLSYNEQFF
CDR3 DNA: TGCACCAGCGAGGGGGTTTCCGGACTAGCGGGGTTATCCTACAATGAGCAGTTCTTC

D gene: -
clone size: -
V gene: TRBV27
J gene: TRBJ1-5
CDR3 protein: CASRRGGGNQPQHF
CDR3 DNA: TGTGCCAGCAGGAGGGGTGGGGGCAATCAGCCCCAGCATTTT

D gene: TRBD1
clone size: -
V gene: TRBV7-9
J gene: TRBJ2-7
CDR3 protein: CASSFRSPDRASYEQYF
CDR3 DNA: TGTGCCAGCAGCTTTAGGAGTCCGGACAGGGCCTCCTACGAGCAGTACTTC

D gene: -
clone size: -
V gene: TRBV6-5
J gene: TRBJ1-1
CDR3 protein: CASRVGGYLNTEAFF
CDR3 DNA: TGTGCCAGCAGGGTGGGGGGGTACCTGAACACTGAAGCTTTCTTT

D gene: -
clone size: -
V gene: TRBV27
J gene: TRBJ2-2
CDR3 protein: CASRRGAGELFF
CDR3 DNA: TGTGCCAGCAGAAGGGGAGCCGGGGAGCTGTTTTTT

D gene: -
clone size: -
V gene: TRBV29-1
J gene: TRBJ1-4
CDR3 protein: CSVETEEKLFF
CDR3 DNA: TGCAGCGTTGAGACCGAAGAAAAACTGTTTTTT

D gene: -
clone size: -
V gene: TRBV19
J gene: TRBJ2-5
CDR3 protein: CASRTGIMGETQYF
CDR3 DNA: TGTGCCAGTAGAACAGGAATCATGGGAGAGACCCAGTACTTC

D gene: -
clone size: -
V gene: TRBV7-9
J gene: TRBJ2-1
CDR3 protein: CASSPSNEQFF
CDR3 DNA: TGTGCCAGCAGTCCTAGCAATGAGCAGTTCTTC

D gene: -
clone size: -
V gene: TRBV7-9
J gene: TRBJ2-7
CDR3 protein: CASSLARTGLNYEQYF
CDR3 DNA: TGTGCCAGCAGCTTAGCCCGGACAGGACTAAACTACGAGCAGTACTTC

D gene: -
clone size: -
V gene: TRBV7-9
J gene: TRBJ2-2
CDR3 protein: CASSLGGSVETGELFF
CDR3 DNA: TGTGCCAGCAGCTTAGGAGGTAGCGTGGAAACCGGGGAGCTGTTTTTT

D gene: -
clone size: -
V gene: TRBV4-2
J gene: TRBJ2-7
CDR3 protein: CASSQGEGGAYEQYF
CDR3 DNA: TGTGCCAGCAGCCAAGGAGAAGGGGGGGCCTACGAGCAGTACTTC

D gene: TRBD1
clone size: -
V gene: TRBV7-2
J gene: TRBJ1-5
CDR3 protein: CASSFSGGIQPQHF
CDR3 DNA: TGTGCCAGCAGCTTTTCAGGGGGTATTCAGCCCCAGCATTTT

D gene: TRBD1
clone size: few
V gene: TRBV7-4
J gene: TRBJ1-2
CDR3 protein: CASSLRQGDGYTF
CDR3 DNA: TGTGCCAGCAGCTTGCGACAGGGAGACGGCTACACCTTC

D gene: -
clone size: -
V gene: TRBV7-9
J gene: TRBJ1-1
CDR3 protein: CASSLTGNTEAFF
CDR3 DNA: TGTGCCAGCAGCTTGACAGGGAACACTGAAGCTTTCTTT

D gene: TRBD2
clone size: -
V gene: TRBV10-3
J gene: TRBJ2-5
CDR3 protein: CAISETTSGGKQETQYF
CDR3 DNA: TGTGCCATCAGTGAGACGACTAGCGGGGGGAAGCAAGAGACCCAGTACTTC

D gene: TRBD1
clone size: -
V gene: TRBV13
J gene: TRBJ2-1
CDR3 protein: CASSMLGQTSYNEQFF
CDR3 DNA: TGTGCCAGCAGCATGCTGGGACAGACCTCCTACAATGAGCAGTTCTTC